The clone carrying this TCR beta chain was detected only a few times. Together with a sample-barcoded 5' primer, a J-beta primer mix was included in a second PCR lasting about 7 to 12 cycles. MiXCR, applied by TCRdb to the 5' RACE reads, yields one record per CDR3 protein. Of approximately 800,000 distinct CDR3 sequences in the sample, approximately 53% were seen once. The sample belongs to a study of blood T cells in healthy people across ages. The V end was cut by 1 base, the J end by 0 bases, with 15 bases between. Germline-derived CDR1 and CDR2 are SGHTA and FQGNSA. This CDR3 is built from 17 residues.

J is TRBJ1-2 and V is TRBV7-2; D is perhaps TRBD1 (5 bases). The specimen sequenced was blood. The sequence was collected from a man older than 75 in good health. The CDR3 loop is CASSLEGQGYPNYGYTF. CDR3 nucleotides: TGTGCCAGCAGCTTAGAGGGCCAGGGCTATCCTAACTATGGCTACACCTTC.